Sequencing of this T cell receptor (beta chain) was carried out in a study of persistence of HIV-infected CD4 T cells. As for the study in general: Up to about 180 mL blood was drawn at multiple time points; a couple of donors had single-time leukapheresis.

From germline, CDR1 is SGHKS and CDR2 YYEKEE (reference sequence). V trimming: 0 bases; J trimming: 7 bases; junction bases outside the gene matches: 8. The CDR3 sequence is 16 residues long. Broader study findings: The rare CMV-responding cells with HIV-1 proviruses were not separately TCR-sequenced.

Only one count was recorded for this clone. Its target is unknown. Stimulation used 7.5 to 10 ug/mL lysate from CMV-infected fibroblasts. Sorted nonresponding memory CD4+ T cells were CD40L-negative, CD69-negative, CD45RO-high. Donors had CD4+ T cell counts above 400 cells/uL and were CMV-seropositive. This was the immunoSEQ version 4 assay in survey mode. Genomic DNA was diluted to around 10 ng/uL, up to roughly 1 ug per sample. Here immunoSEQ multiplex PCR was the method, and the copy in TCRdb shows in-frame clones only, minus some. Of more than 30,000 clones listed, 80% are singletons. This receptor was identified in an adult man with HIV who was CMV-seropositive. V gene TRBV5-5 combines with J gene TRBJ2-1; 9 positions agree with TRBD2. Sample: CD4+ T cells sorted from PBMCs after roughly 20-hour stimulation, taken from a patient who received antiretroviral therapy. The CDR3 DNA follows: TGTGCCAGCAGCTTGGACCTTAGCGGGGGAAGGAATGAGCAGTTCTTC. Its protein is CASSLDLSGGRNEQFF.